One sample yielded the 28 T cell receptor beta chains listed below, sequenced in a study of blood T cell repertoires in COVID-19. Profiled with immunoSEQ multiplex PCR; TCRdb holds only in-frame clones, not every one. This table holds about 280,000 clones, 85% to 90% found once. The sequenced sample was PBMCs or T cells enriched from blood (not recorded which). All receptors come from a woman aged 25 to 39 with acute COVID-19.

This sequence joins TRBV5-1 and TRBJ2-5; 8 positions match TRBD2. This CDR3 has 14 residues. Trimming took 6 bases from V and 5 from J; bases not matched to a gene: 9. Germline CDR1 reads SGHRS; CDR2 reads YFSETQ. The CDR3 DNA is TGCGCCAGCAATTTAGCGGGATCTTGGGAGACCCAGTACTTC. Its protein is CASNLAGSWETQYF.

V and J are TRBV2 and TRBJ2-1, with 7 nucleotides matching TRBD2. Germline V CDR1 and CDR2: SNHLY, FYNNEI. There are 14 residues in the CDR3. Germline trimming cut 0 bases from V and 4 bases from J; bases unmatched to any gene: 0. The CDR3 region has the DNA TGTGCCAGCAGTGAAGCGGGAGGGTACAATGAGCAGTTCTTC. This gives the protein CASSEAGGYNEQFF.

The chain is built from TRBV7-3 and TRBJ2-2, with TRBD2 identical over 7 bases. Losses at the gene ends were 5 bases for V and 4 bases for J; bases not matched to a gene: 7. Looked up from germline, CDR1 is SGHTA and CDR2 is FQGTGA. The CDR3 runs to 15 residues. The CDR3 bases are TGTGCCAGCAGCCGGGCGGGAGTGGGCACCGGGGAGCTGTTTTTT. Its translation: CASSRAGVGTGELFF.

The chain carries TRBV5-1 and TRBJ1-1; D possibly corresponds to TRBD1 (6 bases). Germline CDR1 SGHRS, CDR2 YFSETQ. Deletions cut 0 bases from V and 6 bases from J, with 12 bases between. CDR3 length equals 14 residues. The DNA for the CDR3 is TGCGCCAGCAGCTTGGCCGCAGGGGTACCTGAAGCTTTCTTT. Its translation: CASSLAAGVPEAFF.

The gene calls are TRBV28 and TRBJ1-5, with 7 bases aligning to TRBD1. Trimming at V came to 1 base and at J to 3 bases, leaving 18 bases not matched to a gene. The CDR3 covers 20 residues. The germline CDR1 and CDR2 sequences are MDHEN and SYDVKM. CDR3 sequence (DNA): TGTGCCAGCAGTTTATTTCTGATTAGAGACAGGGTTGGGCTCAATCAGCCCCAGCATTTT. Translation: CASSLFLIRDRVGLNQPQHF. The full variable domain, completed using reference TRBV28 and TRBJ1-5, is DVKVTQSSRYLVKRTGEKVFLECVQDMDHENMFWYRQDPGLGLRLIYFSYDVKMKEKGDIPEGYSVSREKKERFSLILESASTNQTSMYLCASSLFLIRDRVGLNQPQHFGDGTRLSIL.

This chain connects TRBV2 to TRBJ1-2; 9 nucleotides match TRBD1. CDR3 size: 14 residues. Germline CDR1 reads SNHLY; CDR2 reads FYNNEI. V was clipped by 6 bases and J by 8 bases; unmatched bases: 10. This CDR3 reads CASRPTGTGIGYTF. DNA for the CDR3: TGTGCCAGCAGACCCACCGGGACAGGGATAGGCTACACCTTC.

V usage is TRBV28 and J usage is TRBJ1-5; D remains ambiguous. Germline V gene lookup returns CDR1 MDHEN and CDR2 SYDVKM. The CDR3 has 14 amino acids. Deletions cut 2 bases from V and 1 base from J, with 6 bases between. The CDR3 is CASSLDGSNQPQHF. CDR3 sequence (DNA): TGTGCCAGCAGTTTAGACGGGAGCAATCAGCCCCAGCATTTT. The full variable domain, with the rest looked up from reference TRBV28 and TRBJ1-5, is DVKVTQSSRYLVKRTGEKVFLECVQDMDHENMFWYRQDPGLGLRLIYFSYDVKMKEKGDIPEGYSVSREKKERFSLILESASTNQTSMYLCASSLDGSNQPQHFGDGTRLSIL.

This clone was detected only a few times. The chain couples TRBV4-1 to TRBJ2-1; D is ambiguous. Per the germline V gene, CDR1 is MGHRA and CDR2 is YSYEKL. V was clipped by 2 bases and J by 7 bases, with 15 bases between them. This CDR3 has 15 residues. This chain's CDR3 is CASSQRSPGWNEQFF. In DNA form, the CDR3 reads TGCGCCAGCAGCCAACGCTCGCCCGGTTGGAATGAGCAGTTCTTC.

The chain combines TRBV7-9 with TRBJ2-1; 12 positions match TRBD2. Germline V gene data show CDR1 as SEHNR and CDR2 as FQNEAQ (reference sequence). The ends lost 4 bases at V and 0 bases at J; junction bases unmatched: 1. The CDR3 is 16 amino acids. The CDR3 sequence is CASSSGLAGSYNEQFF. The DNA of the CDR3 is TGTGCCAGCAGCTCGGGACTAGCGGGCTCCTACAATGAGCAGTTCTTC.

This clone has just one count. The chain carries TRBV10-2 and TRBJ2-1; D gene ambiguous. V lost 2 bases and J lost 9, with 8 bases in between. This CDR3 comprises 12 residues. The germline V gene encodes CDR1 WSHSY and CDR2 SAAADI. This CDR3 reads CASSEPSSEQFF. The CDR3 nucleotides read TGCGCCAGCAGTGAGCCCAGTTCTGAGCAGTTCTTC.

The chain is built from TRBV15 and TRBJ2-6; perhaps TRBD1 as D (6 bases). The germline V gene encodes CDR1 LNHNV and CDR2 YYDKDF (reference sequence). V was trimmed by 3 bases and J by 4 bases, leaving 10 bases between them. The CDR3 is 15 residues long. The DNA of the CDR3 is TGTGCCACCAGCAGTGCAGGGGTCGGGGCCAACGTCCTGACTTTC. Translation gives CATSSAGVGANVLTF.

V and J are TRBV10-2 and TRBJ1-1; 9 bases agree with TRBD1. CDR3 size: 15 residues. The V and J ends lost 2 bases and 6 bases, in that order; junction bases with no gene match: 7. Germline CDR1 and CDR2: WSHSY and SAAADI. The CDR3 sequence is CASSEAGTGKSEAFF. In DNA, the CDR3 is TGCGCCAGCAGTGAGGCGGGGACAGGGAAGTCTGAAGCTTTCTTT.

This rearrangement joins TRBV7-3 to TRBJ2-2; TRBD1 matches at 9 bases. From germline, CDR1 is SGHTA and CDR2 FQGTGA. This CDR3 is built from 17 residues. The V gene end was trimmed by 2 bases and the J gene end by 4 bases; junction bases not matched to a gene: 8. The CDR3 bases are TGTGCCAGCAGCTTAGGAGGCGGGACAGGGACCACCGGGGAGCTGTTTTTT. This codes for CASSLGGGTGTTGELFF.

The chain employs TRBV24-1 and TRBJ2-2; 7 bases map to TRBD1. The length of the CDR3 is 20 residues. Germline V gene data show CDR1 as KGHDR and CDR2 as SFDVKD. With 1 base clipped from V and 2 bases from J, the junction kept 15 bases outside the gene matches. The CDR3 here is CATSDFTGTVIGTNTGELFF. DNA of the CDR3: TGTGCCACCAGTGATTTCACCGGGACAGTCATAGGAACTAACACCGGGGAGCTGTTTTTT.

V is TRBV11-2 and J is TRBJ2-2; 7 nucleotides line up with TRBD2. Germline values: CDR1 SGHAT, CDR2 FQNNGV. Germline trimming cut 5 bases from V and 4 bases from J; bases unmatched to any gene: 7. CDR3 length equals 15 residues. CDR3 residues: CASSPGGLVTGELFF. The CDR3 DNA reads as TGTGCCAGCAGCCCGGGGGGATTGGTCACCGGGGAGCTGTTTTTT. Drawing the rest from reference TRBV11-2 and TRBJ2-2, the complete variable domain is EAGVAQSPRYKIIEKRQSVAFWCNPISGHATLYWYQQILGQGPKLLIQFQNNGVVDDSQLPKDRFSAERLKGVDSTLKIQPAKLEDSAVYLCASSPGGLVTGELFFGEGSRLTVL.

This rearrangement joins TRBV18 to TRBJ2-7; D possibly corresponds to TRBD2 (6 bases). Germline V lookup: CDR1 KGHSH, CDR2 LQKENI. V was trimmed by 5 bases and J by 2 bases, leaving 10 bases between them. The CDR3 length is 13 residues. CDR3 amino acids: CASSMGRTYEQYF. DNA for the CDR3: TGTGCCAGCTCAATGGGGAGGACCTACGAGCAGTACTTC.

This chain links TRBV4-1 with TRBJ2-1; TRBD2 is a possible D gene (6 bases). V lost 6 bases to trimming and J lost 3 bases, with 15 bases between them. The CDR3 loop spans 15 amino acids. CDR1 MGHRA and CDR2 YSYEKL come from the germline V gene. The CDR3, as DNA: TGCGCCAGCAGTACCCGGGACTCTGACTACAATGAGCAGTTCTTC. Translated, it gives CASSTRDSDYNEQFF.

The J gene is TRBJ1-1, the V gene TRBV30, with D possibly matching TRBD1 (6 bases). Germline loops: CDR1 GTSNPN, CDR2 SVGIG (reference sequence). The CDR3 spans 14 residues. Trimming took off 4 bases at V and 5 bases at J, with 17 bases between the two ends. The DNA of the CDR3 is TGTGCCTGGACCGGGGACATTCGCTTTACTGAAGCTTTCTTT. It translates to CAWTGDIRFTEAFF. Supplemented by reference TRBV30 and TRBJ1-1, the full variable domain reads SQTIHQWPATLVQPVGSPLSLECTVEGTSNPNLYWYRQAAGRGLQLLFYSVGIGQISSEVPQNLSASRPQDRQFILSSKKLLLSDSGFYLCAWTGDIRFTEAFFGQGTRLTVV.

The chain recombines TRBV11-2 with TRBJ2-7; no definite D call. V lost 0 bases to trimming and J lost 2 bases, with 8 bases between them. Germline values: CDR1 SGHAT, CDR2 FQNNGV. The CDR3 has 14 amino acids. The CDR3 is CASSLDADTYEQYF. DNA of the CDR3: TGTGCCAGCAGCTTAGATGCGGATACCTACGAGCAGTACTTC.

Regarding this clone: Other DNA sequences in the same sample also yield this CDR3. This chain links TRBV19 with TRBJ2-7; no clear D. The germline V gene encodes CDR1 LNHDA and CDR2 SQIVND (reference sequence). Trimming took off 5 bases at V and 3 bases at J, with 8 bases between the two ends. CDR3 length: 12 amino acids. CDR3: CASSSHSYEQYF. The CDR3 DNA sequence: TGTGCCAGTAGTTCCCACAGCTACGAGCAGTACTTC.

The chain carries TRBV5-1 and TRBJ2-7; 10 nucleotides align to TRBD2. The CDR3 has 15 residues. Looked up from germline, CDR1 is SGHRS and CDR2 is YFSETQ. The J segment lost 1 base and the V segment lost 4 bases, leaving 5 bases of the junction unmatched. CDR3 nucleotides: TGCGCCAGCAGCGACGGGACTAGCGTTTCCTACGAGCAGTACTTC. This encodes CASSDGTSVSYEQYF.

V is TRBV30 and J is TRBJ2-7, with 9 bases identical to TRBD2. The length of the CDR3 is 14 residues. Germline values: CDR1 GTSNPN, CDR2 SVGIG (reference sequence). Losses at the gene ends were 3 bases for V and 1 base for J; bases not matched to a gene: 4. The CDR3 DNA reads TGTGCCTGGAGGGATAGCGGGAGATCCTACGAGCAGTACTTC. Its protein product is CAWRDSGRSYEQYF.

This clone is a singleton in its sample. V is TRBV28 and J is TRBJ1-1; D not resolved. This CDR3 has 13 residues. V dropped 6 bases and J dropped 4 bases, with 12 bases sitting between them. In germline, CDR1 is MDHEN, CDR2 SYDVKM. CDR3 residues: CASRHDTSTEAFF. DNA of the CDR3: TGTGCCAGCAGGCACGACACATCCACTGAAGCTTTCTTT.

This clone was counted a single time. V is TRBV28 and J is TRBJ1-2, with TRBD1 identical over 9 bases. The germline gives CDR1 MDHEN, CDR2 SYDVKM. The CDR3 has 14 amino acids. Unmatched junction bases numbered 8, after V lost 6 bases and J lost 6 bases. This CDR3 reads CASSWDREHDGYTF. The DNA for the CDR3 is TGTGCCAGCAGCTGGGACAGGGAGCATGATGGCTACACCTTC.

The CDR3 region has the DNA TGTGCCACCAGTGATGGACTAGCGGGAGAAGCAGATACGCAGTATTTT. This sequence encodes CATSDGLAGEADTQYF. V usage is TRBV24-1 and J usage is TRBJ2-3, with TRBD2 identical over 13 bases. This CDR3 region has 16 residues. From germline, CDR1 is KGHDR and CDR2 SFDVKD. With 3 bases clipped from V and 4 bases from J, the junction kept 3 bases outside the gene matches.

The chain carries TRBV19 and TRBJ2-7; TRBD2 might be the D (5 bases). This CDR3 has 12 residues. Germline V gene data show CDR1 as LNHDA and CDR2 as SQIVND (reference sequence). The germline V and J ends were trimmed by 5 bases and 4 bases, with 9 bases remaining between them. The CDR3 is CASSPDFYEQYF. DNA of the CDR3: TGTGCCAGTAGTCCGGACTTTTACGAGCAGTACTTC.

This chain connects TRBV4-1 to TRBJ2-7, with 7 bases fitting TRBD1. J lost 2 bases, V lost 1 base, and 8 bases had no gene match. In germline, CDR1 is MGHRA, CDR2 YSYEKL. This CDR3 has 16 residues. The CDR3: CASSQVGTEFTYEQYF. CDR3 DNA: TGCGCCAGCAGCCAAGTCGGGACAGAGTTTACCTACGAGCAGTACTTC.

The chain joins TRBV5-4 to TRBJ2-1; 8 bases fit TRBD1. V shed 4 bases, J shed 4 bases, and the junction held 7 bases outside the gene matches. The CDR3 spans 15 residues. Germline V gene data show CDR1 as SGHNT and CDR2 as YYREEE (reference sequence). The DNA of the CDR3 is TGTGCCAGCAGCCACGGGACAGGAGCATACAATGAGCAGTTCTTC. It codes for CASSHGTGAYNEQFF.